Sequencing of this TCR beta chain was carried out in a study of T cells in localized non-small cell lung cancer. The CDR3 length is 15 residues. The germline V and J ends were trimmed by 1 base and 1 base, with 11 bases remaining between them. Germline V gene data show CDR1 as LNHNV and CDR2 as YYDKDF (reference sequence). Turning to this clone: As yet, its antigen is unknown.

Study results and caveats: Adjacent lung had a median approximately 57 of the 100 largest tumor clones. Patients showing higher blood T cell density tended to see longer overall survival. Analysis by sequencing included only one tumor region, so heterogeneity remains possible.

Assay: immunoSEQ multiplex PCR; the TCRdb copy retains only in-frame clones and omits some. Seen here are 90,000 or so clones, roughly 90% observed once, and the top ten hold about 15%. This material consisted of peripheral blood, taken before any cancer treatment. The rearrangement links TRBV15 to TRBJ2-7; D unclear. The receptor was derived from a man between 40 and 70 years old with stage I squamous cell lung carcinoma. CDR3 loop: CATSRVVFRSYEQYF. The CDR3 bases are TGTGCCACCAGCAGAGTAGTTTTCAGGTCCTACGAGCAGTACTTC.